Listed below are T cell receptor beta chains from one sample, sequenced in a study of Graves' ophthalmopathy and Graves' hyperthyroidism. TCRdb called the multiplex PCR reads again in MiXCR, with one record for every CDR3 protein. The table has roughly 1.1 million distinct CDR3 sequences, 35% to 40% seen once. What was sequenced was peripheral blood or thyroid tissue (not recorded which). The receptors come from an adult man with Graves' hyperthyroidism. Both conserved end residues are part of each CDR3. A D gene is named only where the DNA matches it firmly. A row's size may be missing; if present it is once, few, many or a size class.

.	.	TRBV2	TRBJ2-5	CASSDLGVGETQYF	TGTGCCAGCAGTGATTTAGGGGTCGGAGAGACCCAGTACTTC
.	.	TRBV9	TRBJ2-2	CASSAGTPGGGGELFF	TGTGCCAGCAGCGCTGGGACTCCCGGGGGTGGTGGGGAGCTGTTTTTT
.	few	TRBV20-1	TRBJ2-5	CSALGLRETQYF	TGCAGTGCTCTCGGTTTAAGGGAGACCCAGTACTTC
.	.	TRBV10-3	TRBJ2-7	CAISESEVSYEQYF	TGTGCCATCAGTGAGTCAGAGGTCTCCTACGAGCAGTACTTC
TRBD1	.	TRBV29-1	TRBJ1-3	CSSGTGSGNTIYF	TGCAGCAGCGGGACAGGCTCTGGAAACACCATATATTTT
.	few	TRBV4-3	TRBJ2-2	CASSHLATGELFF	TGCGCCAGCAGCCATCTTGCCACCGGGGAGCTGTTTTTT
TRBD1	few	TRBV10-3	TRBJ1-5	CAISEASRGRLWNQPQHF	TGTGCCATCAGCGAAGCAAGCAGGGGGCGCCTCTGGAATCAGCCCCAGCATTTT
.	few	TRBV20-1	TRBJ2-5	CSAHTGAETQYF	TGCAGTGCTCATACGGGAGCAGAGACCCAGTACTTC
.	many	TRBV10-3	TRBJ1-1	CAISLGPGDTEAFF	TGTGCCATCAGCCTTGGGCCGGGGGATACTGAAGCTTTCTTT
.	many	TRBV9	TRBJ1-2	CASSPARRVDLLF	TGTGCCAGCAGCCCAGCCCGCAGGGTGGATCTCCTATTC
.	few	TRBV12-3/TRBV12-4	TRBJ2-7	CASSLYPGPSYEQYF	TGTGCCAGCAGTTTATACCCAGGGCCCTCCTACGAGCAGTACTTC
.	few	TRBV20-1	TRBJ1-2	CSAGGFGPWSSSYTF	TGCAGTGCTGGGGGTTTTGGGCCATGGTCTTCTAGCTACACCTTC
.	many	TRBV7-6	TRBJ2-2	CASSLAGWSAGELFF	TGTGCCAGCAGCTTAGCGGGTTGGTCGGCCGGGGAGCTGTTTTTT
.	.	TRBV12-3/TRBV12-4	TRBJ2-7	CASRDRTPREQYF	TGTGCCAGCAGGGATCGGACCCCCCGAGAGCAGTACTTC
.	.	TRBV15	TRBJ1-5	CATSKKPFNQPQHF	TGTGCCACCAGCAAGAAGCCTTTCAATCAGCCCCAGCATTTT
.	.	TRBV20-1	TRBJ2-7	CSARDFTRSSYEQYF	TGCAGTGCTAGAGATTTCACAAGGAGCTCCTACGAGCAGTACTTC
.	many	TRBV29-1	TRBJ1-2	CSVGGRYSYGYTF	TGCAGCGTTGGCGGACGGTATAGCTATGGCTACACCTTC
.	many	TRBV15	TRBJ2-5	CATSRDVGETQYF	TGTGCCACCAGCAGAGATGTGGGAGAGACCCAGTACTTC
.	.	TRBV6-6	TRBJ2-2	CASSYSDVSPGELFF	TGTGCCAGCAGTTACTCGGATGTATCCCCCGGGGAGCTGTTTTTT
.	.	TRBV5-1	TRBJ1-4	CASSRGGDNEKLFF	TGCGCCAGCAGCCGCGGGGGGGATAATGAAAAACTGTTTTTT
.	.	TRBV11-2	TRBJ2-7	CASSLDFWGSTGQISEQYF	TGTGCCAGCAGCTTAGATTTTTGGGGAAGTACAGGGCAGATCTCGGAGCAGTACTTC
.	.	TRBV2	TRBJ2-5	CASSELTAQETQYF	TGTGCCAGCAGTGAACTGACAGCACAAGAGACCCAGTACTTC
.	many	TRBV7-9	TRBJ2-7	CASSVGPIDEQYF	TGTGCCAGCAGCGTCGGGCCGATAGACGAGCAGTACTTC
TRBD1	.	TRBV29-1	TRBJ2-7	CSVGQGIVEQYF	TGCAGCGTTGGACAGGGGATTGTCGAGCAGTACTTC
.	many	TRBV10-1	TRBJ2-2	CASSVQVTGELFF	TGCGCCAGCAGTGTTCAAGTCACCGGGGAGCTGTTTTTT
.	.	TRBV9	TRBJ1-2	CASSRNLLRLKPGDYGYTF	TGTGCCAGCAGCCGAAATCTTTTACGACTTAAGCCTGGGGACTATGGCTACACCTTC
TRBD1	.	TRBV15	TRBJ1-1	CATSSSRDRGIEAFF	TGTGCCACCAGCAGCTCCCGGGACAGGGGGATTGAAGCTTTCTTT
.	few	TRBV25-1	TRBJ2-2	CASSRGRGDTGELFF	TGTGCCAGCAGTCGGGGGAGGGGGGACACCGGGGAGCTGTTTTTT
TRBD1	.	TRBV29-1	TRBJ2-7	CSGGQGVSYEQYF	TGCAGCGGAGGACAGGGGGTTTCCTACGAGCAGTACTTC
.	many	TRBV7-6	TRBJ1-2	CASSFLRSGGGGYTF	TGTGCCAGCAGCTTCTTACGTTCCGGAGGCGGTGGCTACACCTTC
.	.	TRBV6-2/TRBV6-3	TRBJ1-1	CASSTPPDSEREAFF	TGTGCCAGCAGTACCCCTCCGGACAGCGAACGTGAAGCTTTCTTT
.	many	TRBV5-1	TRBJ1-6	CASSPGTIFAEEEPLHF	TGCGCCAGCAGCCCGGGGACTATTTTCGCGGAAGAGGAACCCCTCCACTTT
TRBD2	.	TRBV29-1	TRBJ2-5	CSVEGGAGGTIETQYF	TGCAGCGTTGAAGGGGGGGCGGGAGGAACAATTGAGACCCAGTACTTC
.	many	TRBV29-1	TRBJ1-2	CSVEEAPGARGYTF	TGCAGCGTTGAAGAGGCCCCGGGGGCAAGAGGCTACACCTTC
TRBD1	many	TRBV9	TRBJ2-7	CASSGAGGSYEQYF	TGTGCCAGCAGCGGGGCAGGGGGCTCCTACGAGCAGTACTTC
.	.	TRBV7-9	TRBJ1-6	CASSLASRSSPLHF	TGTGCCAGCAGCTTAGCGTCACGGAGTTCACCCCTCCACTTT
.	few	TRBV7-9	TRBJ1-1	CASSFFGPGMNTEAFF	TGTGCCAGCAGCTTCTTTGGGCCAGGAATGAACACTGAAGCTTTCTTT